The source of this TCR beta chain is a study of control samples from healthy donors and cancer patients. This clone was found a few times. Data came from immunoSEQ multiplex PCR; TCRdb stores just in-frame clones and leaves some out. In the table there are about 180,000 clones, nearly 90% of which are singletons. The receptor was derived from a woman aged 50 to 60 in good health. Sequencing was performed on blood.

DNA for the CDR3: TGCGCCAGCAGCCAGGCCGGGACAGGGGCAACTAATGAAAAACTGTTTTTT. Its translation: CASSQAGTGATNEKLFF. The V and J genes are TRBV4-1 and TRBJ1-4, with TRBD1 matching over 10 bases. The CDR3 has 17 residues. The trim removed 3 bases at V and 0 bases at J, leaving 4 bases unmatched. From germline, CDR1 is MGHRA and CDR2 YSYEKL.